The 23 T cell receptor beta chains presented below share a single source sample, sequenced in a study of T cell repertoires in cytomegalovirus infection. One entry per CDR3 protein, called by TCRdb with MiXCR from the reads. The sample consists of under 600,000 distinct CDR3 sequences, approximately 17% of them appearing once. Source material: CD8+ T cells from PBMCs. The receptor source for this set is a human donor in good health (CMV status not recorded). Some clones in this sample may be carry-over from other donors' samples.

On this clonotype: This may come from a read error, since a much larger clone is one base off. The chain recombines TRBV6-6 with TRBJ2-7; no definite D call. The CDR3 consists of 14 residues. Germline CDR1 MNHNY, CDR2 SVGAGI (reference sequence). Trimming shortened V by 4 bases and J by 0 bases, and 10 bases separated the two germline ends. The chain's CDR3 is CASSSSTSSYEQYF. CDR3 DNA sequence: TGTGCCAGCAGTTCTAGTACGAGCTCCTACGAGCAGTACTTC.

This clonotype was observed a few times. The CDR3 sequence: CASRIDLTFHF. As DNA, the CDR3 is TGTGCCAGCAGAATTGACCTCACCTTCCACTTT. The rearrangement joins TRBV6-1 to TRBJ1-6; D is ambiguous. V was trimmed by 6 bases and J by 17 bases, leaving 14 bases between them. CDR1 and CDR2 from the germline V gene are MNHNS and SASEGT. This CDR3 comprises 11 residues.

There are many counts of this clonotype. The chain couples TRBV6-2 or TRBV6-3 to TRBJ1-1; D perhaps matches TRBD1 (5 bases). The CDR3 is made up of 14 amino acids. The germline V gene encodes CDR1 MNHEY and CDR2 SVGEGT. V was shortened by 6 bases and J by 4 bases, with 15 bases between the two germline ends. The CDR3 reads CASSTTLTATEAFF. CDR3 DNA: TGTGCCAGCAGCACGACCTTGACAGCCACTGAAGCTTTCTTT.

This clonotype was recorded at least ten times. The chain combines TRBV11-2 with TRBJ2-1, with 7 positions matching TRBD2. The germline V gene has CDR1 SGHAT and CDR2 FQNNGV. After removal of 1 base from V and 6 bases from J, the junction contained 6 bases not matched to a gene. CDR3 length equals 15 residues. CDR3: CASSLGLALTNEQFF. The CDR3 coding sequence is TGTGCCAGCAGCTTAGGACTAGCTCTAACCAATGAGCAGTTCTTC.

This CDR3 reads CASSLESGGFTGNTIYF. In DNA form, the CDR3 reads TGTGCCAGCAGCTTAGAGAGCGGAGGGTTTACTGGAAACACCATATATTTT. The gene calls are TRBV7-8 and TRBJ1-3; D is ambiguous. The CDR3 has 17 residues. CDR1 is SGHVS, CDR2 FQNEAQ, per germline. V lost 1 base, J lost 2 bases, and 15 bases lay in between.

The genes are TRBV27 and TRBJ2-5; D is unresolved. Trimming pared 5 bases from V and 1 base from J, leaving 8 bases between. CDR1 and CDR2 (germline): MNHEY, SMNVEV (reference sequence). CDR3 size: 13 residues. The DNA for the CDR3 is TGTGCCAGCAGTCCCAACCTCCAAGAGACCCAGTACTTC. Translating it yields CASSPNLQETQYF.

J is TRBJ2-5 and V is TRBV11-2, with 8 bases lining up with TRBD2. Germline V lookup: CDR1 SGHAT, CDR2 FQNNGV. The V segment lost 3 bases and the J segment 3 bases; nucleotides outside the gene matches: 6. This CDR3 contains 15 residues. CDR3 DNA sequence: TGTGCCAGCAGCTTCCGGCCGCGGGGGGAAGAGACCCAGTACTTC. This encodes CASSFRPRGEETQYF.

This chain connects TRBV7-3 to TRBJ1-1, with 12 bases fitting TRBD1. The CDR3 is made up of 18 amino acids. The V and J ends lost 1 base and 1 base, in that order; junction bases with no gene match: 7. CDR1 and CDR2 from the germline V gene are SGHTA and FQGTGA. CDR3 sequence reads: CASSLIGGQGAANTEAFF. For the CDR3, the DNA is TGTGCCAGCAGCTTAATAGGGGGACAGGGGGCTGCGAACACTGAAGCTTTCTTT.

This clonotype was seen at least ten times. This chain joins TRBV12-3 or TRBV12-4 and TRBJ1-1, with D perhaps TRBD1 (6 bases). The CDR3 is made up of 15 amino acids. The ends were cut back, 5 bases at V and 0 bases at J, with 13 bases in the middle. CDR3 bases: TGTGCCAGCAGTACTTCAGGGGAAATGAACACTGAAGCTTTCTTT. It codes for CASSTSGEMNTEAFF.

This clonotype has ten or more counts. The chain combines TRBV12-3 or TRBV12-4 with TRBJ2-7; D unclear. The germline V and J ends were trimmed by 2 bases and 0 bases, with 11 bases remaining between them. This CDR3 comprises 15 residues. CDR3 sequence: CASSLSPVSSYEQYF. As DNA, the CDR3 is TGTGCCAGCAGTTTATCACCTGTGAGCTCCTACGAGCAGTACTTC.

This clonotype was seen ten or more times. The chain couples TRBV11-2 to TRBJ2-5; D perhaps matches TRBD2 (5 bases). Trimming left V 5 bases short and J 7 bases short, with 14 bases between. The CDR3 runs to 13 residues. Germline values: CDR1 SGHAT, CDR2 FQNNGV. The DNA for the CDR3 is TGTGCCAGCAGCCCCTGGGAGCCGGTGACCCAGTACTTC. It codes for CASSPWEPVTQYF. Full variable domain (rest looked up from reference TRBV11-2 and TRBJ2-5): EAGVAQSPRYKIIEKRQSVAFWCNPISGHATLYWYQQILGQGPKLLIQFQNNGVVDDSQLPKDRFSAERLKGVDSTLKIQPAKLEDSAVYLCASSPWEPVTQYFGPGTRLLVL.

The rearrangement links TRBV9 to TRBJ2-1, with 9 bases aligning to TRBD2. CDR1 SGDLS and CDR2 YYNGEE come from the germline V gene. The J segment lost 6 bases and the V segment lost 0 bases, leaving 7 bases of the junction unmatched. This CDR3 has 16 residues. CDR3 sequence reads: CASSVDGGGAANEQFF. The CDR3 bases are TGTGCCAGCAGCGTAGATGGCGGGGGGGCTGCCAATGAGCAGTTCTTC.

V gene TRBV27 combines with J gene TRBJ2-1, with 13 positions matching TRBD2. CDR1 is MNHEY and CDR2 is SMNVEV in the germline V gene (reference sequence). This CDR3 is 16 amino acids long. V was clipped by 4 bases and J by 6 bases; unmatched bases: 6. This CDR3 reads CASSSIGLAGVNEQFF. The DNA for the CDR3 is TGTGCCAGCAGTTCCATTGGACTAGCGGGAGTCAATGAGCAGTTCTTC.

This clonotype was counted at least ten times. V is TRBV6-6 and J is TRBJ2-7, with D perhaps matching TRBD1 (6 bases). This CDR3 spans 16 amino acids. CDR1 is MNHNY, CDR2 SVGAGI, per germline (reference sequence). Trimming shortened V by 7 bases and J by 1 base, and 20 bases separated the two germline ends. The CDR3 coding sequence is TGTGCCAGCACCCCCTCCGGGGACACCGCTTCCTACGAGCAGTACTTC. This translates into CASTPSGDTASYEQYF.

The chain couples TRBV19 to TRBJ2-2; no definite D call. Germline lookup yields CDR1 LNHDA and CDR2 SQIVND (reference sequence). CDR3 size: 13 residues. The V end lost 5 bases, the J end lost 6 bases, and 10 bases lay between the germline ends. The CDR3, as DNA: TGTGCCAGTAGTCCATCCATTGCCGGGGAGCTGTTTTTT. This translates into CASSPSIAGELFF.

This clonotype was counted ten times or more. The chain couples TRBV6-5 to TRBJ2-1; 8 bases fit TRBD2. Germline CDR1 is MNHEY and CDR2 is SVGAGI. Trimming took 0 bases from V and 8 from J; bases not matched to a gene: 12. The CDR3 loop spans 17 amino acids. The DNA for the CDR3 is TGTGCCAGCAGTTACTCGACTAGCGCCACTCATTTGGATGAGCAGTTCTTC. Residues: CASSYSTSATHLDEQFF.

This clonotype was observed a handful of times. The rearrangement uses TRBV12-5 and TRBJ1-1, with no clear D. The CDR3 runs 16 residues. Germline V lookup: CDR1 LGHNT, CDR2 FRNRAP. V was trimmed by 2 bases and J by 2 bases, leaving 15 bases between them. The CDR3 DNA follows: TGTGCTAGTGGTTTGATAATACAGCTCCTAAACACTGAAGCTTTCTTT. The encoded protein is CASGLIIQLLNTEAFF.

This clonotype has more than one count but fewer than ten. V gene TRBV5-1 combines with J gene TRBJ1-3; TRBD1 matches at 9 bases. V lost 2 bases and J lost 2; bases outside the gene matches: 8. This CDR3 contains 17 residues. Germline V gene data show CDR1 as SGHRS and CDR2 as YFSETQ. CDR3 in DNA: TGCGCCAGCAGCTTACAGGGGGCATTATTACCTGGAAACACCATATATTTT. It encodes CASSLQGALLPGNTIYF.

This clonotype showed up many times. The genes are TRBV6-1 and TRBJ1-5, with TRBD1 matching over 9 bases. With 7 bases clipped from V and 2 bases from J, the junction kept 9 bases outside the gene matches. The CDR3 length is 16 residues. Germline V gives CDR1 MNHNS, CDR2 SASEGT. The CDR3 DNA follows: TGTGCCAGCACTTACTGGGACAGGGATGGCAATCAGCCCCAGCATTTT. Translated, it gives CASTYWDRDGNQPQHF.

This clonotype has a handful of counts. The chain carries TRBV12-3 or TRBV12-4 and TRBJ2-1; 13 bases align to TRBD2. The CDR3 has 16 residues. V was pared by 5 bases and J by 5 bases, with 6 bases of the junction left unmatched. CDR3 region: CASSGTGTSGNNEQFF. The CDR3 DNA follows: TGTGCCAGCAGTGGCACCGGGACTAGCGGGAACAATGAGCAGTTCTTC.

This clonotype appeared a few times. The chain links TRBV9 to TRBJ2-1; D unclear. Germline V gene lookup returns CDR1 SGDLS and CDR2 YYNGEE. This CDR3 has 14 residues. V was pared by 1 base and J by 8 bases, with 13 bases between. CDR3 bases: TGTGCCAGCAGCGTACCCTCCTTGGGCGATGAGCAGTTCTTC. Translation: CASSVPSLGDEQFF.

The sample holds many counts of this clonotype. V usage is TRBV6-1 and J usage is TRBJ2-1; D uncertain. Germline CDR1 reads MNHNS; CDR2 reads SASEGT. Between the trimmed V and J ends, which lost 4 bases and 4 bases, there was a span of 11 bases. The CDR3 is 14 amino acids. CDR3 region: CASSVWGAYNEQFF. The CDR3 bases are TGTGCCAGCAGTGTCTGGGGTGCATACAATGAGCAGTTCTTC.

This clonotype was seen ten or more times. The rearrangement uses TRBV6-5 and TRBJ1-2; D remains unclear. The V end was cut by 0 bases, the J end by 0 bases, with 11 bases between. The germline V gene encodes CDR1 MNHEY and CDR2 SVGAGI. The CDR3 is 16 amino acids. CDR3 in amino acids: CASSYSKAATNYGYTF. DNA for the CDR3: TGTGCCAGCAGTTACTCGAAGGCCGCGACTAACTATGGCTACACCTTC.